This T cell receptor beta chain originates from a study of blood T cells in healthy people across ages. Background on the study: About one barcoded beta molecule per two T cells came from capture by template switching. Study-wide results and caveats: Strongly correlated with naive T cell percentage was TCR beta diversity. The donors' CMV status was not determined, possibly confounding changes in expanded clonotypes.

This clonotype was counted only a few times. Its antigen remains unidentified. V lost 1 base, J lost 3 bases, and 13 bases lay in between. The CDR3 has 15 amino acids. Per the germline V gene, CDR1 is LGHDT and CDR2 is YNNKEL (reference sequence). Next came a second PCR, run for about 6 to 11 cycles, which used a sample-barcoded 5' primer along with a J-beta primer mix. Every single cDNA molecule received a tag from a template-switch adaptor with 12 random nucleotides. One entry per CDR3 protein, called by TCRdb with MiXCR from the 5' RACE reads. The table lists almost 1 million distinct CDR3 sequences, roughly 50% of them singletons.

The clonotype comes from a woman aged 60-75 years in good health. The specimen was blood. This chain joins TRBV3-1 and TRBJ2-7, with D unclear. This chain's CDR3 is CASSQVLRGLYEQYF. CDR3 DNA sequence: TGTGCCAGCAGCCAAGTCTTACGAGGCCTCTACGAGCAGTACTTC.